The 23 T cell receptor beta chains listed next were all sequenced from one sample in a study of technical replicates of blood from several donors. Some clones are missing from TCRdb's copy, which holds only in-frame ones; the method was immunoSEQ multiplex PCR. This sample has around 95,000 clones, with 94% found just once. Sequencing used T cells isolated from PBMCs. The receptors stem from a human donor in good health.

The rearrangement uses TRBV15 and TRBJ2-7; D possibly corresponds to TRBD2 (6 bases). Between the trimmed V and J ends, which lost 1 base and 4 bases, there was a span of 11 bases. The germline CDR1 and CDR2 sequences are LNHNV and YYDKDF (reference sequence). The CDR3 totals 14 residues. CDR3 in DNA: TGTGCCACCAGCAGAGGGAGGGGAGGATACGAGCAGTACTTC. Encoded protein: CATSRGRGGYEQYF. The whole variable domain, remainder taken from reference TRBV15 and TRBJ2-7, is DAMVIQNPRYQVTQFGKPVTLSCSQTLNHNVMYWYQQKSSQAPKLLFHYYDKDFNNEADTPDNFQSRRPNTSFCFLDIRSPGLGDTAMYLCATSRGRGGYEQYFGPGTRLTVT.

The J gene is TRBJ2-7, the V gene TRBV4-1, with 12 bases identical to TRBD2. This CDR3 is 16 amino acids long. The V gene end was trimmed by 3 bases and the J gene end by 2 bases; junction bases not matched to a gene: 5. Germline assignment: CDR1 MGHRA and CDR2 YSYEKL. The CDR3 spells CASSQGLAGLTYEQYF. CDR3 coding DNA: TGCGCCAGCAGCCAGGGACTAGCGGGTTTAACCTACGAGCAGTACTTC.

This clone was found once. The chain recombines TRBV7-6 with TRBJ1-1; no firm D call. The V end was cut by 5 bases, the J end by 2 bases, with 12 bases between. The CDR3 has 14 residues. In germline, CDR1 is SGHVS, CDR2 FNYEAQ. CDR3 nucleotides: TGTGCCAGCAGCGTTAACCAGGCTAACACTGAAGCTTTCTTT. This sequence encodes CASSVNQANTEAFF. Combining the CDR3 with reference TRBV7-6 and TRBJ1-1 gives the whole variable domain GAGVSQSPRYKVTKRGQDVALRCDPISGHVSLYWYRQALGQGPEFLTYFNYEAQQDKSGLPNDRFSAERPEGSISTLTIQRTEQRDSAMYRCASSVNQANTEAFFGQGTRLTVV.

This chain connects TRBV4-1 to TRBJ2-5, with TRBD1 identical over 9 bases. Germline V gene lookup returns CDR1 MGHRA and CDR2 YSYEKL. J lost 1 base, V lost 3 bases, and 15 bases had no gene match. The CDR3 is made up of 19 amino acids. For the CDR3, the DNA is TGCGCCAGCAGCCACTCCGGGACAGGGCCTTCGGAGGGCCAAGAGACCCAGTACTTC. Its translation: CASSHSGTGPSEGQETQYF.

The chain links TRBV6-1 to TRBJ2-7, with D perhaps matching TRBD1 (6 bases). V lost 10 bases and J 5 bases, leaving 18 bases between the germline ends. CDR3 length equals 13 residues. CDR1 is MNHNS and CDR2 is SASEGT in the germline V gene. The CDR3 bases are TGTGCCATCCGAGACGACAGGTTGGACGAGCAGTACTTC. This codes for CAIRDDRLDEQYF.

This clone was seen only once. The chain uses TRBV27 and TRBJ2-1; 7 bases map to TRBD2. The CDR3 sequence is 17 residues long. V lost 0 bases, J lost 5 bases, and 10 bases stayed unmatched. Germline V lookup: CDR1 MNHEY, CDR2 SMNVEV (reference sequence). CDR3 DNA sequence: TGTGCCAGCAGTTTATCTCTAGCGGACGATCTCGACAATGAGCAGTTCTTC. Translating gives CASSLSLADDLDNEQFF.

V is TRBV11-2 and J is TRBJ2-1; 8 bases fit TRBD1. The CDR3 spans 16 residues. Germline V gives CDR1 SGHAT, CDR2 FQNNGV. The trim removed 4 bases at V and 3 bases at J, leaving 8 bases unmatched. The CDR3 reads CASSSPGTGVYNEQFF. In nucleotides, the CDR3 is TGTGCCAGCAGCTCCCCCGGGACAGGAGTCTACAATGAGCAGTTCTTC.

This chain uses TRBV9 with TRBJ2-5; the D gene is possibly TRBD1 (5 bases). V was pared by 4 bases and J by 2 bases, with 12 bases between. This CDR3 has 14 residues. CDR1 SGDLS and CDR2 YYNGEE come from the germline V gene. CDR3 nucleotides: TGTGCCAGCAGCCCCACAGGACCACAAGAGACCCAGTACTTC. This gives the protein CASSPTGPQETQYF.

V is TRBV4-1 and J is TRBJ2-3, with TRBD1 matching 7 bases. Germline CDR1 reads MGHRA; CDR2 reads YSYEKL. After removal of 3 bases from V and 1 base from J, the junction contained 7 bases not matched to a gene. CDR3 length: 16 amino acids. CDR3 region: CASSHIGQERTDTQYF. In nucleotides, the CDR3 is TGCGCCAGCAGCCACATAGGACAGGAGCGCACAGATACGCAGTATTTT.

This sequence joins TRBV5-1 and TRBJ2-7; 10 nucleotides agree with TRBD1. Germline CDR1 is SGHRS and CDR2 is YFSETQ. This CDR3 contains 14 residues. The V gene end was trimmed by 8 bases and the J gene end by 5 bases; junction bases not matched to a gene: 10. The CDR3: CASYRGTGDNEQYF. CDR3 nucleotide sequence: TGCGCCAGTTACCGGGGGACAGGGGACAACGAGCAGTACTTC. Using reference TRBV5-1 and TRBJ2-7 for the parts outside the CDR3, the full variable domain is KAGVTQTPRYLIKTRGQQVTLSCSPISGHRSVSWYQQTPGQGLQFLFEYFSETQRNKGNFPGRFSGRQFSNSRSEMNVSTLELGDSALYLCASYRGTGDNEQYFGPGTRLTVT.

DNA of the CDR3: TGTGCCAGCAGTGAAGCACCGGGACAGGGCTACGAGCAGTACTTC. This codes for CASSEAPGQGYEQYF. V gene TRBV2 combines with J gene TRBJ2-7; 9 nucleotides align to TRBD1. This CDR3 spans 15 amino acids. With V trimmed by 0 bases and J by 3 bases, 3 bases remained unmatched. Germline CDR1 and CDR2: SNHLY and FYNNEI.

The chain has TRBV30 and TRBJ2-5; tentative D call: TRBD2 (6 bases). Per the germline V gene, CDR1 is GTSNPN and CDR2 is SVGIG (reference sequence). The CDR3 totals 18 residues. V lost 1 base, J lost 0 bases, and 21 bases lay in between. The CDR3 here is CAWSGRGRDDNYQETQYF. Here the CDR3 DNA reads TGTGCCTGGAGTGGCCGAGGGCGGGACGACAATTACCAAGAGACCCAGTACTTC.

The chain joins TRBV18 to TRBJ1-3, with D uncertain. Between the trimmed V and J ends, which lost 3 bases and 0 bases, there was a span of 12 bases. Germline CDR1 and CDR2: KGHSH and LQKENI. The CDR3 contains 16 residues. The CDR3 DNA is TGTGCCAGCTCACCTTCGACGGAGTTCTCTGGAAACACCATATATTTT. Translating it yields CASSPSTEFSGNTIYF.

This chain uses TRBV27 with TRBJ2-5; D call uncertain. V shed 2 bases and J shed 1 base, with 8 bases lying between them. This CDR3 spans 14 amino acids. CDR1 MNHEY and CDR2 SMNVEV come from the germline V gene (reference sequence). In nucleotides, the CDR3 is TGTGCCAGCAGTTTAATCCCCTCCCAAGAGACCCAGTACTTC. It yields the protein CASSLIPSQETQYF.

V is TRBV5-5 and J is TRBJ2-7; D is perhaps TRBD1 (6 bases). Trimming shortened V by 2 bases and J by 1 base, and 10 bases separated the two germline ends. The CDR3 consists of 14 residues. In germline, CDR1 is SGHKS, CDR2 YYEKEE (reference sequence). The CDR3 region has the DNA TGTGCCAGCAGCTTTGACAGGATTTCCTACGAGCAGTACTTC. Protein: CASSFDRISYEQYF. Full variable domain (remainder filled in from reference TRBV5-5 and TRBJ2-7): DAGVTQSPTHLIKTRGQQVTLRCSPISGHKSVSWYQQVLGQGPQFIFQYYEKEERGRGNFPDRFSARQFPNYSSELNVNALLLGDSALYLCASSFDRISYEQYFGPGTRLTVT.

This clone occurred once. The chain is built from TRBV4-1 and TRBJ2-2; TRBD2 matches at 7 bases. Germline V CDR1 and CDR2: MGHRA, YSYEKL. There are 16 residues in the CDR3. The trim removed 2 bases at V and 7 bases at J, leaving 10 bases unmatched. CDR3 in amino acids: CASSQLSYSGGGELFF. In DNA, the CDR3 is TGCGCCAGCAGCCAACTCTCTTACTCGGGGGGCGGGGAGCTGTTTTTT.

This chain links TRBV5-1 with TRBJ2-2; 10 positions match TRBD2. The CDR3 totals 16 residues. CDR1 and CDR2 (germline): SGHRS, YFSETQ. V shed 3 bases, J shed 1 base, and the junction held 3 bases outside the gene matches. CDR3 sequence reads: CASSYLAGVNTGELFF. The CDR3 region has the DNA TGCGCCAGCAGCTATCTAGCGGGGGTGAACACCGGGGAGCTGTTTTTT.

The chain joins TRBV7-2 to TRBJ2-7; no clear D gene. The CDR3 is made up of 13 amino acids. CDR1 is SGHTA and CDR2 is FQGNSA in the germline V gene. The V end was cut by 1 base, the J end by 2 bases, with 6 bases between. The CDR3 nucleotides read TGTGCCAGCAGCTTAGAACGGGCCTACGAGCAGTACTTC. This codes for CASSLERAYEQYF.

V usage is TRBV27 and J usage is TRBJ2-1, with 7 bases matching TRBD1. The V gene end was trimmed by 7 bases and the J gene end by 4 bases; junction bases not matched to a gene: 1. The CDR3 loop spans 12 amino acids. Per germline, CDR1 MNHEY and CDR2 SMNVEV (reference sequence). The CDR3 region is CASTGGYNEQFF. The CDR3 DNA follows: TGTGCCAGCACAGGGGGATACAATGAGCAGTTCTTC.

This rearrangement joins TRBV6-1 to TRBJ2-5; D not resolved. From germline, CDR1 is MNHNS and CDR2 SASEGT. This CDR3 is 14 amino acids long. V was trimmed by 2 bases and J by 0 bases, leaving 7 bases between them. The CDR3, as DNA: TGTGCCAGCAGTGAATCTGCAGACCAAGAGACCCAGTACTTC. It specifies CASSESADQETQYF.

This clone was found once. CDR3 protein: CASSTTSSSMYEQYF. Written as DNA, the CDR3 is TGTGCCAGCAGTACGACTAGCTCTTCCATGTACGAGCAGTACTTC. The rearrangement links TRBV28 to TRBJ2-7; 7 bases fit TRBD2. J was trimmed by 4 bases and V by 5 bases; bases with no gene match: 11. CDR3 length: 15 amino acids. The germline V gene encodes CDR1 MDHEN and CDR2 SYDVKM.

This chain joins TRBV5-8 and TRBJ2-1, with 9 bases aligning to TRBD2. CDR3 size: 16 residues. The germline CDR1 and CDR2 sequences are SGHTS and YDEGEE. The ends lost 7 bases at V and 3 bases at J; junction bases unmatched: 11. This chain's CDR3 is CASGRLSGRGYNEQFF. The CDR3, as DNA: TGTGCCAGCGGAAGACTTAGCGGGAGAGGCTACAATGAGCAGTTCTTC. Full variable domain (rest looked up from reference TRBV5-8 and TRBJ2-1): EAGVTQSPTHLIKTRGQQATLRCSPISGHTSVYWYQQALGLGLQFLLWYDEGEERNRGNFPPRFSGRQFPNYSSELNVNALELEDSALYLCASGRLSGRGYNEQFFGPGTRLTVL.

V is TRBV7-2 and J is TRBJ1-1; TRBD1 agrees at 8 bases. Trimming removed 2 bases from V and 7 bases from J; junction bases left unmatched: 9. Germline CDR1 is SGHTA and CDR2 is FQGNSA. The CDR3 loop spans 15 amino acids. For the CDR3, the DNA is TGTGCCAGCAGCTTACTGACTGACAGGGGAAATGAAGCTTTCTTT. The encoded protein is CASSLLTDRGNEAFF.